This T cell receptor beta chain appears in the sequencing data of a study of CD8+CD57+ T cells in acquired aplastic anemia. Whole-study context: Yields of DNA that came from sorted CD4+ and CD8+ cells averaged roughly 3.2 ug.

The sample holds one count of this clonotype. An expansion of CD8+CD57+ cells by flow cytometry had been shown in patients chosen for sequencing. TCR beta VDJ and CDR3 profiling used genomic DNA as template. TCRdb reprocessed the reads via MiXCR and lists one record per CDR3 protein. The data hold under 350,000 distinct CDR3 sequences, with under 65% observed a single time. Per germline, CDR1 MGHDK and CDR2 SYGVNS. The CDR3 runs 14 residues. Unmatched junction bases numbered 5, after V lost 1 base and J lost 7 bases. Material: sorted CD4+, CD8+, or CD8+CD57+ T cells (not recorded which) from PBMCs. This chain uses TRBV25-1 with TRBJ2-7, with 9 bases fitting TRBD1. The receptor comes from a human donor with aplastic anemia. CDR3 in amino acids: CASSEFGQGYEQYF. As DNA, the CDR3 is TGTGCCAGCAGTGAATTTGGACAGGGGTATGAGCAGTACTTC.